One and the same sample provided the 25 T cell receptor beta chains below, sequenced in a study of blood T cell repertoires in COVID-19. Profiled with immunoSEQ multiplex PCR; TCRdb holds only in-frame clones, not every one. The sample comprises some 120,000 clones, under 95% of which are singletons, and about 4% rests with the top ten. The sample was peripheral blood. These receptors all come from a man aged 50 to 60 with active COVID-19.

V and J are TRBV5-4 and TRBJ2-2, with TRBD1 as a possible D gene (5 bases). The CDR3 has 15 amino acids. Germline lookup yields CDR1 SGHNT and CDR2 YYREEE (reference sequence). Trimming took off 4 bases at V and 5 bases at J, with 15 bases between the two ends. CDR3 DNA sequence: TGTGCCAGCAGCCCCCTTGGGGCGGAAACCGGGGAGCTGTTTTTT. Residues: CASSPLGAETGELFF.

This chain uses TRBV6-6 with TRBJ2-2; 8 nucleotides align to TRBD1. The V gene end was trimmed by 5 bases and the J gene end by 9 bases; junction bases not matched to a gene: 11. Germline assignment: CDR1 MNHNY and CDR2 SVGAGI (reference sequence). This CDR3 region has 15 residues. The CDR3 DNA follows: TGTGCCAGCAGTCACTGGACAGGGTTGATGAGGGAGCTGTTTTTT. It codes for CASSHWTGLMRELFF.

This clone has a single count. This chain links TRBV6-5 with TRBJ2-5; 7 nucleotides agree with TRBD2. Trimming cost V 5 bases and J 1 base; bases outside gene matches: 7. The germline V gene encodes CDR1 MNHEY and CDR2 SVGAGI. This CDR3 is built from 15 residues. The CDR3 DNA reads TGTGCCAGCAGTAAGATGGGACTAACCCAAGAGACCCAGTACTTC. Protein sequence: CASSKMGLTQETQYF.

The chain joins TRBV30 to TRBJ2-2; 8 nucleotides line up with TRBD2. With 3 bases clipped from V and 2 bases from J, the junction kept 11 bases outside the gene matches. The CDR3 is 17 amino acids. Germline V gene lookup returns CDR1 GTSNPN and CDR2 SVGIG (reference sequence). The CDR3 loop reads CAWSGEAGDFNTGELFF. The CDR3 DNA is TGTGCCTGGAGCGGTGAAGCGGGGGACTTTAACACCGGGGAGCTGTTTTTT.

The chain employs TRBV7-8 and TRBJ1-5; D ambiguous. The CDR3 is 15 residues long. Trimming took off 3 bases at V and 2 bases at J, with 11 bases between the two ends. Germline V lookup: CDR1 SGHVS, CDR2 FQNEAQ. CDR3 region: CASSFQASGNQPQHF. For the CDR3, the DNA is TGTGCCAGCAGCTTTCAGGCCTCGGGCAATCAGCCCCAGCATTTT.

The chain carries TRBV10-2 and TRBJ2-7; D perhaps matches TRBD2 (5 bases). Germline CDR1 WSHSY, CDR2 SAAADI. V was trimmed by 7 bases and J by 0 bases, leaving 16 bases between them. The CDR3 has 15 residues. CDR3 in DNA: TGCGCCAGCACCGGACGACGGAGGAGCTCCTACGAGCAGTACTTC. This encodes CASTGRRRSSYEQYF.

The chain links TRBV4-1 to TRBJ1-6; D gene unclear. V shed 1 base and J shed 7 bases, with 11 bases lying between them. This CDR3 has 15 amino acids. Per germline, CDR1 MGHRA and CDR2 YSYEKL. CDR3 DNA sequence: TGCGCCAGCAGCCAAGGTTTGAGGCTCAATTCACCCCTCCACTTT. Its protein product is CASSQGLRLNSPLHF.

The chain combines TRBV18 with TRBJ2-5; TRBD2 agrees at 8 bases. V lost 3 bases and J lost 4; bases outside the gene matches: 10. Germline CDR1 and CDR2: KGHSH and LQKENI. The CDR3 spans 16 residues. The CDR3 protein is CASSPDAGGRVETQYF. The CDR3, as DNA: TGTGCCAGCTCACCGGACGCGGGGGGCCGGGTAGAGACCCAGTACTTC.

The V and J genes are TRBV6-6 and TRBJ2-3, with 9 nucleotides matching TRBD2. The CDR3 runs to 14 residues. Germline V gene sequence: CDR1 MNHNY, CDR2 SVGAGI (reference sequence). Trimming at V came to 5 bases and at J to 8 bases, leaving 8 bases not matched to a gene. CDR3 loop: CASSRSREGVTQYF. The CDR3 region has the DNA TGTGCCAGCAGTCGATCGCGGGAGGGTGTTACGCAGTATTTT.

The J gene is TRBJ1-1, the V gene TRBV3-1 (or the pseudogene TRBV3-2); perhaps TRBD1 as D (6 bases). The CDR3 has 14 amino acids. Germline V CDR1 and CDR2: LGHDT, YNNKEL (reference sequence). V lost 1 base, J lost 4 bases, and 10 bases lay in between. CDR3 bases: TGTGCCAGCAGCCAAGCTCAGGGGTTCACTGAAGCTTTCTTT. It specifies CASSQAQGFTEAFF.

This chain connects TRBV5-1 to TRBJ2-7; 9 nucleotides align to TRBD2. J gave up 1 base and V 1 base, and 9 bases lay outside the gene matches. Germline CDR1 is SGHRS and CDR2 is YFSETQ. The CDR3 runs 17 residues. CDR3 residues: CASSLNGLAGKSYEQYF. The CDR3 DNA reads TGCGCCAGCAGCTTGAACGGTCTAGCGGGGAAATCCTACGAGCAGTACTTC.

This sequence joins TRBV25-1 and TRBJ2-1; 8 bases are shared with TRBD1. This CDR3 contains 14 residues. The J segment lost 7 bases and the V segment lost 6 bases, leaving 8 bases of the junction unmatched. Germline-derived CDR1 and CDR2 are MGHDK and SYGVNS. The CDR3 sequence is CASSETGAGNEQFF. The CDR3 DNA reads as TGTGCCAGCAGCGAGACAGGGGCGGGGAATGAGCAGTTCTTC.

CDR3 coding DNA: TGCGCCAGCAGAGATGGACTCGGCTCCTACGAGCAGTACTTC. Translation: CASRDGLGSYEQYF. V and J are TRBV10-2 and TRBJ2-7; TRBD2 is a possible D gene (5 bases). Germline CDR1 and CDR2: WSHSY and SAAADI. V lost 6 bases and J 0 bases, leaving 12 bases between the germline ends. The CDR3 covers 14 residues.

CDR3 loop: CASRASGTGTGGYTF. In DNA, the CDR3 is TGTGCCAGCAGGGCGTCCGGGACAGGGACCGGTGGCTACACCTTC. The rearrangement links TRBV27 to TRBJ1-2, with 9 bases matching TRBD1. Germline V CDR1 and CDR2: MNHEY, SMNVEV (reference sequence). This CDR3 spans 15 amino acids. With 6 bases clipped from V and 7 bases from J, the junction kept 12 bases outside the gene matches.

The rearrangement uses TRBV19 and TRBJ2-1; 12 bases agree with TRBD2. CDR3 length equals 15 residues. Germline trimming cut 6 bases from V and 9 bases from J; bases unmatched to any gene: 9. From germline, CDR1 is LNHDA and CDR2 SQIVND (reference sequence). CDR3 protein: CASSSLAGGRGEQFF. The DNA for the CDR3 is TGTGCCAGTAGCAGTCTAGCGGGAGGGCGGGGTGAGCAGTTCTTC.

A remark on this clone: The sample contains more than one DNA sequence encoding this CDR3. This rearrangement joins TRBV19 to TRBJ2-3, with D hard to call. Germline assignment: CDR1 LNHDA and CDR2 SQIVND (reference sequence). The V end lost 3 bases, the J end lost 0 bases, and 7 bases lay between the germline ends. CDR3 size: 14 residues. CDR3 sequence (DNA): TGTGCCAGTAGTATCCAGGCCAGCACAGATACGCAGTATTTT. Protein product: CASSIQASTDTQYF.

In regard to this clone: Sequence at one end of the junction differs from germline and may be a read error. The chain couples TRBV29-1 to TRBJ2-1; 7 bases are shared with TRBD1. Germline V gene sequence: CDR1 SQVTM, CDR2 ANQGSEA. The CDR3 is made up of 12 amino acids. The CDR3 loop reads CSVEPPAQGFLF. In nucleotides, the CDR3 is TGCAGCGTTGAACCCCCGGCACAGGGGTTTCTCTTC.

V and J are TRBV3-1 (or the pseudogene TRBV3-2) and TRBJ2-3, with D perhaps matching TRBD1 (5 bases). The V end lost 1 base, the J end lost 6 bases, and 20 bases lay between the germline ends. This CDR3 comprises 17 residues. Germline lookup yields CDR1 LGHDT and CDR2 YNNKEL (reference sequence). In DNA, the CDR3 is TGTGCCAGCAGCCAAGTTACCCAGGGTTTGTCGCCGGATACGCAGTATTTT. Protein: CASSQVTQGLSPDTQYF.

V and J are TRBV12-3 or TRBV12-4 and TRBJ2-3; the D is unclear. This CDR3 has 12 residues. The V and J ends lost 6 bases and 4 bases respectively, with 8 bases between them. The CDR3 sequence: CASSREADTQYF. DNA for the CDR3: TGTGCCAGCAGCCGAGAGGCAGATACGCAGTATTTT.

This chain links TRBV2 with TRBJ1-6, with no clear D. Trimming left V 7 bases short and J 9 bases short, with 16 bases between. Germline CDR1 SNHLY, CDR2 FYNNEI. There are 14 residues in the CDR3. The CDR3 is CASTRTGVASPLHF. The CDR3 DNA reads as TGTGCCAGCACCCGGACCGGGGTAGCTTCACCCCTCCACTTT.

The chain has TRBV3-1 (or the pseudogene TRBV3-2) and TRBJ2-1; 11 bases fit TRBD2. J gave up 10 bases and V 4 bases, and 18 bases lay outside the gene matches. The germline CDR1 and CDR2 sequences are LGHDT and YNNKEL (reference sequence). The CDR3 is 18 residues long. The CDR3 region is CASSPSLLGLAGRKEQFF. CDR3 DNA sequence: TGTGCCAGCAGCCCCTCCTTACTCGGACTAGCGGGCCGTAAAGAGCAGTTCTTC.

This clone has only one observation. This chain joins TRBV5-1 and TRBJ2-2, with a weak D call TRBD2 (6 bases). The germline V gene encodes CDR1 SGHRS and CDR2 YFSETQ. Deletions cut 4 bases from V and 3 bases from J, with 13 bases between. The CDR3 runs to 15 residues. CDR3 protein: CASSTLGTHTGELFF. CDR3 nucleotide sequence: TGCGCCAGCAGCACCCTCGGGACTCACACCGGGGAGCTGTTTTTT.

The chain joins TRBV5-1 to TRBJ2-7; TRBD2 aligns across 7 bases. The CDR3 runs to 13 residues. Germline lookup yields CDR1 SGHRS and CDR2 YFSETQ. J gave up 3 bases and V 0 bases, and 0 bases lay outside the gene matches. CDR3 sequence (DNA): TGCGCCAGCAGCTTGGGGGAGGGCTACGAGCAGTACTTC. It is translated as CASSLGEGYEQYF.

In its sample, this clone was seen a few times. The CDR3 DNA is TGTGCCAGTGAGGGGGCGATCAATCAGCCCCAGCATTTT. Residues: CASEGAINQPQHF. The chain carries TRBV2 and TRBJ1-5, with TRBD1 identical over 7 bases. The J segment lost 3 bases and the V segment lost 9 bases, leaving 5 bases of the junction unmatched. Germline-derived CDR1 and CDR2 are SNHLY and FYNNEI. There are 13 residues in the CDR3.

The genes are TRBV15 and TRBJ2-3; a weak D match, TRBD1 (6 bases). The length of the CDR3 is 17 residues. Trimming took off 5 bases at V and 0 bases at J, with 18 bases between the two ends. Germline-derived CDR1 and CDR2 are LNHNV and YYDKDF (reference sequence). The CDR3 sequence is CATSEEAGTPSTDTQYF. The CDR3 bases are TGTGCCACCAGCGAAGAAGCCGGGACACCGAGCACAGATACGCAGTATTTT.